A single sample gave rise to the 25 T cell receptor beta chains below, sequenced in a study of T cell changes during pregnancy in multiple sclerosis. Profiled with immunoSEQ multiplex PCR; TCRdb holds only in-frame clones, not every one. In the table there are approximately 59,000 clones, more than 75% of which are singletons. Material: peripheral blood, obtained in the third trimester of pregnancy. These receptors were collected from a female donor in good health, enrolled as a control in a pregnancy study.

The V and J genes are TRBV7-3 and TRBJ2-1; perhaps TRBD1 as D (6 bases). This CDR3 is 17 amino acids long. Trimming stripped 1 base from V and 5 bases from J, with 18 bases between. CDR1 and CDR2 (germline): SGHTA, FQGTGA. This CDR3 reads CASSLKFDRKGDNEQFF. The DNA of the CDR3 is TGTGCCAGCAGCTTAAAGTTCGACAGAAAGGGGGACAATGAGCAGTTCTTC.

The V call is TRBV4-2, the J call TRBJ1-5; possible D gene TRBD1, 5 bases. This CDR3 comprises 16 residues. Germline values: CDR1 LGHNA, CDR2 YNFKEQ. Trimming stripped 0 bases from V and 5 bases from J, with 14 bases between. The DNA for the CDR3 is TGTGCCAGCAGCCAAGATACGGGGGTTGGAGATCAGCCCCAGCATTTT. It codes for CASSQDTGVGDQPQHF.

J is TRBJ2-7 and V is TRBV5-4; 7 positions match TRBD2. The ends lost 7 bases at V and 3 bases at J; junction bases unmatched: 16. Germline CDR1 SGHNT, CDR2 YYREEE (reference sequence). The CDR3 length is 16 residues. CDR3 DNA sequence: TGTGCCAGCTCACCGGGAGGCGGGGGTTCTATCTACGAGCAGTACTTC. Its protein is CASSPGGGGSIYEQYF.

The chain joins TRBV9 to TRBJ1-5; 8 nucleotides align to TRBD1. Germline CDR1 and CDR2: SGDLS and YYNGEE. After removal of 2 bases from V and 6 bases from J, the junction contained 4 bases not matched to a gene. The length of the CDR3 is 14 residues. The CDR3 bases are TGTGCCAGCAGCGTGAAAGGGACAGGTCAGCCCCAGCATTTT. Its translation: CASSVKGTGQPQHF.

This chain uses TRBV11-2 with TRBJ2-7; no reliable D call. The CDR3 is made up of 13 amino acids. V lost 5 bases and J 3 bases, leaving 11 bases between the germline ends. The V gene's germline CDR1 is SGHAT and CDR2 FQNNGV. The CDR3 DNA follows: TGTGCCAGCAGCCTGACTCAGATCTACGAGCAGTACTTC. Translated, it gives CASSLTQIYEQYF.

The chain employs TRBV4-1 and TRBJ1-2, with D perhaps matching TRBD1 (6 bases). With 0 bases removed from V and 5 bases from J, the gap between germline ends came to 13 bases. Germline loops: CDR1 MGHRA, CDR2 YSYEKL. The CDR3 runs to 15 residues. The CDR3 nucleotides read TGCGCCAGCAGCCAAGAGGCCGACAGGCCGTATGGCTACACCTTC. Its translation: CASSQEADRPYGYTF.

This rearrangement joins TRBV27 to TRBJ2-3, with TRBD1 matching over 8 bases. CDR3 length equals 16 residues. V shed 5 bases and J 0 bases; nucleotides not matched to a gene: 7. CDR1 and CDR2 (germline): MNHEY, SMNVEV (reference sequence). The CDR3 DNA follows: TGTGCCAGCAGTCCAGGGGGCGGCCCTAGCACAGATACGCAGTATTTT. Residues: CASSPGGGPSTDTQYF.

V gene TRBV7-8 combines with J gene TRBJ2-2, with D perhaps TRBD2 (5 bases). Germline V gene data show CDR1 as SGHVS and CDR2 as FQNEAQ. Trimming removed 3 bases at V and 7 bases at J, with 6 bases between. The CDR3 spans 12 residues. The CDR3 here is CASSFGGGELFF. The CDR3 DNA sequence: TGTGCCAGCAGCTTTGGAGGCGGGGAGCTGTTTTTT.

This clone showed up just a few times. In DNA, the CDR3 is TGTGCCAGCAGCTCGACAGGGGTCCCGGGAGCTTTCTTT. Translation gives CASSSTGVPGAFF. The chain has TRBV5-6 and TRBJ1-1; 8 bases are a match to TRBD1. The CDR3 has 13 residues. Trimming took 3 bases from V and 10 from J; bases not matched to a gene: 8. Germline CDR1 reads SGHDT; CDR2 reads YYEEEE.

This chain joins TRBV19 and TRBJ1-1; the D gene is possibly TRBD1 (6 bases). The CDR3 spans 15 residues. Germline V gene sequence: CDR1 LNHDA, CDR2 SQIVND (reference sequence). V lost 7 bases and J 0 bases, leaving 15 bases between the germline ends. CDR3 coding DNA: TGTGCCAGTACCCCTCGGACAGCATTGAACACTGAAGCTTTCTTT. The encoded protein is CASTPRTALNTEAFF.

V gene TRBV7-9 combines with J gene TRBJ1-1, with a possible D match to TRBD1 (5 bases). V shed 4 bases and J shed 4 bases, with 19 bases lying between them. Germline loops: CDR1 SEHNR, CDR2 FQNEAQ (reference sequence). CDR3 size: 16 residues. Here the CDR3 reads CASSSRGELGSTEAFF. As DNA, the CDR3 is TGTGCCAGCAGCTCCCGGGGGGAACTGGGCAGCACTGAAGCTTTCTTT.

The rearrangement uses TRBV7-2 and TRBJ2-7, with 7 bases identical to TRBD1. Looked up from germline, CDR1 is SGHTA and CDR2 is FQGNSA. V gave up 4 bases and J gave up 5 bases; unmatched junction bases: 8. The CDR3 length is 14 residues. CDR3 sequence (DNA): TGTGCCAGCAGCTCCGACAGGGACGGGAACGAGCAGTACTTC. Translated, it gives CASSSDRDGNEQYF.

V is TRBV4-1 and J is TRBJ1-2; D is uncertain. The CDR3 spans 15 residues. Germline CDR1 is MGHRA and CDR2 is YSYEKL. Trimming took off 5 bases at V and 3 bases at J, with 16 bases between the two ends. The CDR3 sequence: CASSFKPEEYYGYTF. Written as DNA, the CDR3 is TGCGCCAGCAGCTTCAAACCAGAGGAGTACTATGGCTACACCTTC.

The chain carries TRBV7-2 and TRBJ1-2; D is undetermined. Germline loops: CDR1 SGHTA, CDR2 FQGNSA. Trimming removed 2 bases at V and 2 bases at J, with 6 bases between. CDR3 length: 13 amino acids. As DNA, the CDR3 is TGTGCCAGCAGCTTAAACAAGAACTATGGCTACACCTTC. Protein product: CASSLNKNYGYTF.

The chain employs TRBV2 and TRBJ1-1; tentative D call: TRBD1 (6 bases). The V gene's germline CDR1 is SNHLY and CDR2 FYNNEI. With 4 bases removed from V and 4 bases from J, the gap between germline ends came to 10 bases. CDR3 length equals 13 residues. This CDR3 is CASSGQGLTEAFF. The CDR3 DNA reads TGTGCCAGCAGTGGCCAGGGGCTCACTGAAGCTTTCTTT.

The genes are TRBV4-1 and TRBJ1-1; D uncertain. Trimming removed 4 bases from V and 0 bases from J, with 15 bases in between. The germline CDR1 and CDR2 sequences are MGHRA and YSYEKL. The CDR3 spans 16 residues. The CDR3 nucleotides read TGCGCCAGCAGCCTCGACGACTACTCGGTGAACACTGAAGCTTTCTTT. Translating it yields CASSLDDYSVNTEAFF.

The chain combines TRBV6-5 with TRBJ2-5; no reliable D call. Germline values: CDR1 MNHEY, CDR2 SVGAGI. This CDR3 is 15 amino acids long. The ends were cut back, 0 bases at V and 2 bases at J, with 10 bases in the middle. The CDR3 reads CASSYSPKSQETQYF. In nucleotides, the CDR3 is TGTGCCAGCAGTTACTCGCCTAAGAGTCAAGAGACCCAGTACTTC.

This clone was recorded only once. V and J are TRBV28 and TRBJ2-3; no definite D call. The length of the CDR3 is 12 residues. V lost 5 bases and J lost 1, with 4 bases in between. Germline CDR1 is MDHEN and CDR2 is SYDVKM. The CDR3 spells CASSPGTDTQYF. CDR3 sequence (DNA): TGTGCCAGCAGTCCAGGCACAGATACGCAGTATTTT.

The rearrangement joins TRBV7-6 to TRBJ2-7, with 11 positions matching TRBD1. CDR1 is SGHVS, CDR2 FNYEAQ, per germline. The CDR3 spans 15 residues. With V trimmed by 1 base and J by 3 bases, 2 bases remained unmatched. For the CDR3, the DNA is TGTGCCAGCAGCTTAGGTGGGACAGGGGGCTACGAGCAGTACTTC. It yields the protein CASSLGGTGGYEQYF.

This rearrangement joins TRBV28 to TRBJ1-1, with 8 bases that match TRBD1. The V gene's germline CDR1 is MDHEN and CDR2 SYDVKM. The junction had 5 bases not matched to a gene; V was cut back by 1 base and J by 7 bases. The CDR3 runs 14 residues. CDR3 coding DNA: TGTGCCAGCAGTTTATCTCAGGGGGCCGGTGAAGCTTTCTTT. It translates to CASSLSQGAGEAFF.

The chain carries TRBV7-6 and TRBJ2-1; 7 bases align to TRBD1. With V trimmed by 5 bases and J by 6 bases, 10 bases remained unmatched. CDR1 is SGHVS and CDR2 is FNYEAQ in the germline V gene. The CDR3 runs 15 residues. CDR3 DNA: TGTGCCAGCAGCATCAACCCATCAGGGGGCAATGAGCAGTTCTTC. This gives the protein CASSINPSGGNEQFF.

The chain combines TRBV19 with TRBJ1-1; 7 positions agree with TRBD1. From germline, CDR1 is LNHDA and CDR2 SQIVND (reference sequence). This CDR3 has 12 residues. J was trimmed by 11 bases and V by 4 bases; bases with no gene match: 7. The CDR3 sequence is CASSKEMDRAFF. DNA of the CDR3: TGTGCCAGTAGTAAAGAAATGGACAGGGCTTTCTTT.

V is TRBV4-3 and J is TRBJ1-2, with D perhaps TRBD1 (5 bases). Germline assignment: CDR1 LGHNA and CDR2 YSLEER. The germline V and J ends were trimmed by 0 bases and 5 bases, with 7 bases remaining between them. The CDR3 sequence is 13 residues long. The CDR3 spells CASSQEGGYGYTF. The CDR3 nucleotides are TGCGCCAGCAGCCAAGAGGGGGGGTATGGCTACACCTTC.

This chain uses TRBV18 with TRBJ1-3; D possibly corresponds to TRBD1 (6 bases). The germline V and J ends were trimmed by 3 bases and 2 bases, with 11 bases remaining between them. Germline CDR1 KGHSH, CDR2 LQKENI. The CDR3 runs to 15 residues. The CDR3 is CASSPVSGAGNTIYF. The CDR3, as DNA: TGTGCCAGCTCACCCGTGTCAGGGGCTGGAAACACCATATATTTT.

V gene TRBV6-5 combines with J gene TRBJ1-5; D not certain. Germline V gene data show CDR1 as MNHEY and CDR2 as SVGAGI. Trimming pared 0 bases from V and 4 bases from J, leaving 10 bases between. The CDR3 contains 15 residues. The CDR3 loop reads CASSYSIAGNQPQHF. The CDR3 DNA reads TGTGCCAGCAGTTACTCGATCGCGGGGAATCAGCCCCAGCATTTT.